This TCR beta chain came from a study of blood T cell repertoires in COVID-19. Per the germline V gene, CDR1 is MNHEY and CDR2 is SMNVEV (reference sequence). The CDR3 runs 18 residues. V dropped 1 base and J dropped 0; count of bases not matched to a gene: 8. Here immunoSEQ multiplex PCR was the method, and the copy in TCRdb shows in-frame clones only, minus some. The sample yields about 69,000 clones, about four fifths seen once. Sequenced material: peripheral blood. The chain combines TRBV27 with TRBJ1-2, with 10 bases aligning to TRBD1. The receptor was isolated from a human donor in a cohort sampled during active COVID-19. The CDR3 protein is CASSLFSDRGQPNYGYTF. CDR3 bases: TGTGCCAGCAGTTTATTCTCAGACAGGGGGCAACCTAACTATGGCTACACCTTC.